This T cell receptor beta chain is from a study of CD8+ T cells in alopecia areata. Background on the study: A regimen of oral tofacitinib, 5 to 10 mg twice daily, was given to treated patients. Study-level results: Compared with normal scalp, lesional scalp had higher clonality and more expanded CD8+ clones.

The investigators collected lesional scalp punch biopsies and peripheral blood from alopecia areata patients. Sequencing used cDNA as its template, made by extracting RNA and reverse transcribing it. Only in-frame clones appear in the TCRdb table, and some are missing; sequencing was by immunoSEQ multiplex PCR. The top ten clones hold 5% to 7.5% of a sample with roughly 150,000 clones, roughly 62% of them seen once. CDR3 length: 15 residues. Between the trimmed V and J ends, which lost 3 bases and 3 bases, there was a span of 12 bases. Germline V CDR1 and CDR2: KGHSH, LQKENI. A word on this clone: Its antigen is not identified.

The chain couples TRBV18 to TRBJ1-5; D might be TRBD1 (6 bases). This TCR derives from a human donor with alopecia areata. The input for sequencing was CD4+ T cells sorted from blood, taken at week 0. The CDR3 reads CASSPSQGNNQPQHF. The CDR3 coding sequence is TGTGCCAGCTCACCTTCACAGGGAAACAATCAGCCCCAGCATTTT.